Shown below are 21 T cell receptor beta chains from a single sample sequenced in a study of cytomegalovirus exposure and HLA in healthy donors. The PCR made use of 60 Vbeta and 13 Jbeta primers. This table comes from immunoSEQ multiplex PCR, and its TCRdb copy is limited to in-frame clones, with some not included. The sample contains approximately 100,000 clones, 75% to 85% of which appear only once. Sequenced material: PBMCs. These receptor sequences come from a woman between 18 and 29 years old in good health and CMV-seropositive.

The rearrangement links TRBV28 to TRBJ1-4; TRBD1 matches 9 bases. CDR3 length equals 16 residues. Germline CDR1 MDHEN, CDR2 SYDVKM. After removal of 4 bases from V and 5 bases from J, the junction contained 8 bases not matched to a gene. The CDR3 spells CASSSLQGAGNEKLFF. As DNA, the CDR3 is TGTGCCAGCAGTTCCCTACAGGGGGCGGGGAATGAAAAACTGTTTTTT.

The chain has TRBV7-8 and TRBJ1-2, with D possibly matching TRBD1 (6 bases). V lost 5 bases to trimming and J lost 4 bases, with 14 bases between them. The CDR3 length is 14 residues. Germline V gives CDR1 SGHVS, CDR2 FQNEAQ. This CDR3 is CASSGRDRSYGYTF. The CDR3 bases are TGTGCCAGCAGCGGCCGTGACAGGAGCTATGGCTACACCTTC.

This clone was counted once. The genes are TRBV9 and TRBJ2-3; unclear D gene. Trimming took 0 bases from V and 2 from J, leaving 10 bases between them. The V gene's germline CDR1 is SGDLS and CDR2 YYNGEE. This CDR3 comprises 15 residues. The CDR3 DNA sequence: TGTGCCAGCAGCGTAGCTGCGCCTTACACAGATACGCAGTATTTT. It specifies CASSVAAPYTDTQYF. The entire variable domain, with the rest obtained from reference TRBV9 and TRBJ2-3, is as follows: DSGVTQTPKHLITATGQRVTLRCSPRSGDLSVYWYQQSLDQGLQFLIQYYNGEERAKGNILERFSAQQFPDLHSELNLSSLELGDSALYFCASSVAAPYTDTQYFGPGTRLTVL.

This chain uses TRBV30 with TRBJ2-7; no clear D gene. The CDR3 is 14 amino acids. Trimming stripped 2 bases from V and 3 bases from J, with 14 bases between. Per the germline V gene, CDR1 is GTSNPN and CDR2 is SVGIG (reference sequence). CDR3 sequence: CAWSRNDFVYEQYF. In nucleotides, the CDR3 is TGTGCCTGGAGTCGGAACGACTTCGTCTACGAGCAGTACTTC. The complete variable domain, with remaining parts taken from reference TRBV30 and TRBJ2-7, reads SQTIHQWPATLVQPVGSPLSLECTVEGTSNPNLYWYRQAAGRGLQLLFYSVGIGQISSEVPQNLSASRPQDRQFILSSKKLLLSDSGFYLCAWSRNDFVYEQYFGPGTRLTVT.

This clone appeared a few times. J is TRBJ2-1 and V is TRBV18; D perhaps matches TRBD2 (6 bases). Trimming shortened V by 7 bases and J by 5 bases, and 15 bases separated the two germline ends. Looked up from germline, CDR1 is KGHSH and CDR2 is LQKENI. The CDR3 sequence is 14 residues long. CDR3 coding DNA: TGTGCCAGCTTCGGCGGGATCGATAACAATGAGCAGTTCTTC. Its protein is CASFGGIDNNEQFF.

The chain recombines TRBV19 with TRBJ1-4; D perhaps matches TRBD1 (6 bases). Germline V gene sequence: CDR1 LNHDA, CDR2 SQIVND (reference sequence). V lost 2 bases, J lost 5 bases, and 9 bases lay in between. The CDR3 runs to 14 residues. The CDR3 DNA sequence: TGTGCCAGTAGTATATGGGACACCAATGAAAAACTGTTTTTT. Translated: CASSIWDTNEKLFF. The whole variable domain, filled in from reference TRBV19 and TRBJ1-4, reads DGGITQSPKYLFRKEGQNVTLSCEQNLNHDAMYWYRQDPGQGLRLIYYSQIVNDFQKGDIAEGYSVSREKKESFPLTVTSAQKNPTAFYLCASSIWDTNEKLFFGSGTQLSVL.

This chain uses TRBV4-2 with TRBJ1-5; 7 bases fit TRBD1. The germline gives CDR1 LGHNA, CDR2 YNFKEQ. The CDR3 spans 16 residues. Unmatched junction bases numbered 9, after V lost 6 bases and J lost 1 base. The CDR3, as DNA: TGTGCCAGCAGAAAGGATCAGGGACAGAGCAATCAGCCCCAGCATTTT. Translated, it gives CASRKDQGQSNQPQHF.

This clone was seen only a few times. The chain joins TRBV9 to TRBJ2-3; 11 bases fit TRBD2. V lost 2 bases to trimming and J lost 1 base; unmatched junction nucleotides: 3. The germline V gene has CDR1 SGDLS and CDR2 YYNGEE. CDR3 length equals 16 residues. The CDR3 loop is CASSVTSGSGTDTQYF. The CDR3 nucleotides are TGTGCCAGCAGCGTTACTAGCGGGAGCGGCACAGATACGCAGTATTTT.

The V gene is TRBV25-1, the J gene TRBJ2-1; the match to TRBD2 covers 8 bases. The CDR3 sequence is 15 residues long. The J segment lost 2 bases and the V segment lost 3 bases, leaving 3 bases of the junction unmatched. Germline CDR1 is MGHDK and CDR2 is SYGVNS. The CDR3: CASSDPAGAYNEQFF. CDR3 DNA: TGTGCCAGCAGTGACCCAGCGGGGGCCTACAATGAGCAGTTCTTC.

This chain connects TRBV7-9 to TRBJ1-4, with D uncertain. Trimming left V 1 base short and J 5 bases short, with 14 bases between. This CDR3 has 16 amino acids. Germline V gene data show CDR1 as SEHNR and CDR2 as FQNEAQ (reference sequence). The CDR3 here is CASSLGDLSPNEKLFF. DNA of the CDR3: TGTGCCAGCAGCTTAGGAGATCTTAGCCCAAATGAAAAACTGTTTTTT.

This clone was observed a handful of times. The V gene is TRBV28, the J gene TRBJ2-7; TRBD1 is a possible D gene (6 bases). V was trimmed by 4 bases and J by 2 bases, leaving 21 bases between them. Germline V gene lookup returns CDR1 MDHEN and CDR2 SYDVKM. The CDR3 is made up of 17 amino acids. This CDR3 is CASSSGRTGTLTYEQYF. The CDR3, as DNA: TGTGCCAGCAGTTCGGGACGCACCGGGACATTGACCTACGAGCAGTACTTC.

The chain is built from TRBV5-6 and TRBJ2-3, with TRBD2 as a possible D gene (6 bases). The CDR3 is made up of 14 amino acids. Germline CDR1 SGHDT, CDR2 YYEEEE. Trimming left V 4 bases short and J 6 bases short, with 15 bases between. The CDR3 reads CASSPGPREDTQYF. CDR3 DNA: TGTGCCAGCAGCCCCGGGCCCCGGGAGGATACGCAGTATTTT.

This chain connects TRBV15 to TRBJ1-2; perhaps TRBD1 as D (5 bases). Per germline, CDR1 LNHNV and CDR2 YYDKDF (reference sequence). The V and J ends lost 9 bases and 8 bases respectively, with 19 bases between them. This CDR3 region has 13 residues. CDR3: CATEGSLDRGYTF. CDR3 sequence (DNA): TGTGCCACGGAGGGGTCTTTAGATCGGGGCTACACCTTC. The full variable domain, in which reference TRBV15 and TRBJ1-2 provide the parts outside the CDR3, is DAMVIQNPRYQVTQFGKPVTLSCSQTLNHNVMYWYQQKSSQAPKLLFHYYDKDFNNEADTPDNFQSRRPNTSFCFLDIRSPGLGDTAMYLCATEGSLDRGYTFGSGTRLTVV.

The chain combines TRBV4-1 with TRBJ2-3; TRBD2 aligns across 11 bases. Germline V lookup: CDR1 MGHRA, CDR2 YSYEKL. CDR3 length: 17 amino acids. Trimming at V came to 1 base and at J to 1 base, leaving 4 bases not matched to a gene. Written as DNA, the CDR3 is TGCGCCAGCAGCCAAGTTAATAGCGGGAGGGGCACAGATACGCAGTATTTT. This translates into CASSQVNSGRGTDTQYF.

This clone was recorded only once. The chain employs TRBV6-5 and TRBJ1-6, with 9 bases aligning to TRBD1. V dropped 6 bases and J dropped 9; count of bases not matched to a gene: 9. Germline CDR1 and CDR2: MNHEY and SVGAGI. This CDR3 contains 15 residues. The DNA for the CDR3 is TGTGCCAGCAGACAACCGGGACAGGGTCGTTCACCCCTCCACTTT. This translates into CASRQPGQGRSPLHF.

The chain recombines TRBV9 with TRBJ2-7, with D possibly matching TRBD1 (6 bases). This CDR3 has 13 residues. CDR1 SGDLS and CDR2 YYNGEE come from the germline V gene. V was cut by 3 bases and J by 5 bases, with 12 bases left in between. CDR3: CASSGLRGHEQYF. The CDR3, as DNA: TGTGCCAGCAGCGGCCTCAGGGGCCACGAGCAGTACTTC.

The chain employs TRBV5-1 and TRBJ2-7, with D possibly being TRBD1 (7 bases). The CDR3 length is 13 residues. Trimming removed 7 bases at V and 6 bases at J, with 17 bases between. Germline CDR1 and CDR2: SGHRS and YFSETQ. DNA of the CDR3: TGCGCCAGCCGGAGGGACAGTGCCTCCGAGCAGTACTTC. It is translated as CASRRDSASEQYF.

The chain links TRBV4-2 to TRBJ2-5; no definite D call. V lost 1 base, J lost 4 bases, and 13 bases lay in between. Germline V gives CDR1 LGHNA, CDR2 YNFKEQ. This CDR3 is 15 amino acids long. The DNA of the CDR3 is TGTGCCAGCAGCCAAGCCCGAGGTGGCGGAGAGACCCAGTACTTC. This sequence encodes CASSQARGGGETQYF.

The chain combines TRBV7-2 with TRBJ2-5, with D tentatively TRBD2 (6 bases). Trimming removed 3 bases from V and 3 bases from J, with 20 bases in between. Germline CDR1 is SGHTA and CDR2 is FQGNSA. This CDR3 is built from 17 residues. The CDR3 nucleotides are TGTGCCAGCAGCTTGGTTTTAGCGGCCGACCGGGAAGAGACCCAGTACTTC. Amino acid sequence: CASSLVLAADREETQYF. Full variable domain (outside the CDR3, taken from reference TRBV7-2 and TRBJ2-5): GAGVSQSPSNKVTEKGKDVELRCDPISGHTALYWYRQSLGQGLEFLIYFQGNSAPDKSGLPSDRFSAERTGGSVSTLTIQRTQQEDSAVYLCASSLVLAADREETQYFGPGTRLLVL.

The rearrangement uses TRBV30 and TRBJ2-1; 9 bases fit TRBD2. J lost 6 bases, V lost 2 bases, and 17 bases had no gene match. In germline, CDR1 is GTSNPN, CDR2 SVGIG (reference sequence). This CDR3 region has 18 residues. The CDR3 DNA reads TGTGCCTGGAGTACTTTTGGGGGGGCGGGAGGGAGGGTCAATGAGCAGTTCTTC. It translates to CAWSTFGGAGGRVNEQFF.

The rearrangement uses TRBV5-6 and TRBJ2-7; D not certain. The CDR3 has 12 residues. Per the germline V gene, CDR1 is SGHDT and CDR2 is YYEEEE. V was pared by 4 bases and J by 6 bases, with 11 bases between. In DNA, the CDR3 is TGTGCCAGCAGCCCTTCCAGTCGCGAGCAGTACTTC. Translation: CASSPSSREQYF.